The present TCR beta chain was sequenced within a study of identical twins. With regard to this clonotype: The antigen remains undetermined.

Study conclusions and caveats: With beta out-of-frame sequences, excess sharing by twins was weaker.

The CDR3 sequence is 15 residues long. Germline assignment: CDR1 MNHEY and CDR2 SVGEGT. Trimming at V came to 2 bases and at J to 2 bases, leaving 4 bases not matched to a gene. MiXCR, run by TCRdb on the 5' RACE reads, gives a single entry per CDR3 protein. The data hold 1,800,000 or so distinct CDR3 sequences, with under 35% observed a single time. Source material: cord blood. The gene calls are TRBV6-2 or TRBV6-3 and TRBJ2-7, with TRBD1 matching 9 bases. The sequence was obtained from a newborn girl in good health. The CDR3 DNA sequence: TGTGCCAGCAGTTACCGGGGGACAGGGACCTACGAGCAGTACTTC. Encoded protein: CASSYRGTGTYEQYF.